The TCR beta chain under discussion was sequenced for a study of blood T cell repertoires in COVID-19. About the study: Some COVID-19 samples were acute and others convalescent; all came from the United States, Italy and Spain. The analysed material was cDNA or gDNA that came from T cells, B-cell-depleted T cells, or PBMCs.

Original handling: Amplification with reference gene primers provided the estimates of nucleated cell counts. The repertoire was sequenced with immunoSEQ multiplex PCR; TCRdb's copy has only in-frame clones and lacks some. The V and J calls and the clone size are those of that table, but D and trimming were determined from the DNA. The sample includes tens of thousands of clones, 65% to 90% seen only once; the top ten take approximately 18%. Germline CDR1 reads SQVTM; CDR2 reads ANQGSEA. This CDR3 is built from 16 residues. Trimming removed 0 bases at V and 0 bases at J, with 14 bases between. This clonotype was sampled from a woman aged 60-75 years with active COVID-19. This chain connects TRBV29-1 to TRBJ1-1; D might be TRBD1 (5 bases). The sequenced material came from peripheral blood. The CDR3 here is CSVEDLRGLLNTEAFF. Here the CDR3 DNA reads TGCAGCGTTGAAGATCTTCGGGGACTGCTGAACACTGAAGCTTTCTTT.